This T cell receptor (beta chain) emerged from a study of human T cells and chemical hapten exposure. Study-wide findings and caveats: The number of TCRs over 1 in 1000 frequency stayed unchanged after DPC.

The CDR3 has 15 amino acids. The V end lost 0 bases, the J end lost 6 bases, and 12 bases lay between the germline ends. Germline CDR1 is SGHDT and CDR2 is YYEEEE. Each CDR3 protein is one row after TCRdb ran MiXCR on the RACE reads. The sample yields roughly 380,000 distinct CDR3 sequences, around 6% seen once. Time point defined: patch test 2, 6 weeks after DPC sensitization. This sample's treatment: therapeutic diphenylcyclopropenone sensitization with weekly scalp DPC. At patch-test visits, sampling came before the patch test. A remark on this clonotype: Its target is not known.

The chain combines TRBV5-6 with TRBJ1-4; no definite D call. Sequenced material: whole blood, taken in connection with sensitization to the hapten diphenylcyclopropenone (DPC). The sequence was collected from a woman between 18 and 29 years old with alopecia areata. Some clones in this sample may be carry-over from other donors' samples. The CDR3 nucleotides are TGTGCCAGCAGCTTGGTTGGCAGCGGACATGAAAAACTGTTTTTT. Translation gives CASSLVGSGHEKLFF.